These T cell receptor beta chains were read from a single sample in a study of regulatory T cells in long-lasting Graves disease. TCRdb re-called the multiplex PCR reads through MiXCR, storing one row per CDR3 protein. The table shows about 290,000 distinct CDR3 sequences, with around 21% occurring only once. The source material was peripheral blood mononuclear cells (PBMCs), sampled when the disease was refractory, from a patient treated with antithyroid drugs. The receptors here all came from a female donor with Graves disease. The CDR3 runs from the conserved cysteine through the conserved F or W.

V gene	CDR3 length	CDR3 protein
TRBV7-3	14	CASSLRQGGSPLHF
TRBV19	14	CASSYKRELDIQYF
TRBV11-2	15	CASSGGLARTGELFF
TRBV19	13	CASRRDGNYGYTF
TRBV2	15	CASSVGLAGTDTQYF
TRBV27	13	CAIAQGTDSPLHF
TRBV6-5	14	CASSYSRQHIWAFF
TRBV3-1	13	CASSRSVAGELFF
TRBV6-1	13	CASSPHPIGTQYF
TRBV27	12	CASSSQRPGYTF
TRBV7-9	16	CASSQDRASESYEQYF
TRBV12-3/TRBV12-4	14	CASSFTGQENIQYF
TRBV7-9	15	CASSPTAGVMREQFF
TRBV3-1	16	CASRNRGAGGQETQYF
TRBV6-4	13	CASGRDMNTEAFF
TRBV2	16	CASSRVLTSESYEQYF
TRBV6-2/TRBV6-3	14	CASSYAGQGYGYTF
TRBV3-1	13	CASSTGPTQPQHF
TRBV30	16	CAWRRLAGEVTGELFF
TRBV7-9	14	CASTLDQGAHGYTF
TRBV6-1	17	CASSEFDAAGAYNEQFF
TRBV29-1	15	CSVRRTTSSYNEQFF
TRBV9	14	CASSVGVGPGELFF
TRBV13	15	CASSLRPGQGTEAFF
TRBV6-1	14	CASRDRGSNQPQHF
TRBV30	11	CAGTIYNEQFF
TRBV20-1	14	CSAGGGGLNTEAFF
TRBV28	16	CASSFHHSGNTGELFF
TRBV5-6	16	CASSLRFFGRGETQYF
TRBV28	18	CASSLRMSQVAMNTEAFF
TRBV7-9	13	CASSSTGGNIQYF
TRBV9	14	CASSAGGLSYEQYF
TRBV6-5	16	CASSYSRTGENYGYTF
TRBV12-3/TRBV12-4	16	CASSPKDRTNTGELFF
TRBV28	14	CASSIRDRNSPLHF
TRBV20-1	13	CSATTPGEETQYF
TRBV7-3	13	CASSSTSGSPEFF
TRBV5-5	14	CASSTTTGNYGYTF
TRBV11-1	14	CASSLLGTVETQYF
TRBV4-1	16	CASSSYRDTFNYGYTF
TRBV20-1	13	CSAQGLVGETQYF
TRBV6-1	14	CASRSARDSYEQYF
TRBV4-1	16	CASSQGQGPPNQPQHF
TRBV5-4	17	CASSGAALAGVHDEQFF
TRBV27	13	CASTGGVGQPQHF
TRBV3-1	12	CASSLSSKSLHF
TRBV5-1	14	CASSVTGTGNDYTF
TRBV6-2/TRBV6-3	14	CASSFGQGDQPQHF
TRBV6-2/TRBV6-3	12	CASSDPNTEAFF
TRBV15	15	CATSRDPGGWQPQHF
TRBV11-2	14	CASSFGTGPHEQYF
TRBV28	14	CASGREGNTGELFF